The 8 T cell receptor beta chains given below trace back to one sample, sequenced in a study of T-cell memory formation after mild COVID-19 (dated by TCRdb to the early 2020s). Library method: 5' RACE. Data came from an Illumina NovaSeq 6000. TCRdb applied fastp at Q25 and MiXCR to the public reads, then kept only in-frame beta chains. When rows share a CDR3 protein, they turn into one entry using the most common DNA and genes. The sample includes a few hundred thousand distinct CDR3 sequences, with around 15% observed a single time. More than 20% of the sample is held by the ten biggest clonotypes. Sequencing input: PBMCs or a T cell subset sorted from them (not recorded which). The receptor set was obtained from a man aged 18 to 30 who had mild COVID-19 (a few samples of this study predate the infection). The sample titles of this study are shuffled in the database, so cell type and time point are left out; the donor was told from shared clones.

This clonotype appeared a few times. V and J are TRBV5-1 and TRBJ2-7; TRBD2 aligns across 8 bases. V trimming: 3 bases; J trimming: 2 bases; junction bases outside the gene matches: 7. This CDR3 is built from 15 residues. Per the germline V gene, CDR1 is SGHRS and CDR2 is YFSETQ. CDR3 in amino acids: CASSSGRVSAYEQYF. The CDR3 DNA reads TGCGCCAGCAGCTCCGGGAGGGTTTCGGCCTACGAGCAGTACTTC.

In its sample, this clonotype was seen a few times. In DNA form, the CDR3 reads TGTGCCAGCAGTCCCTGGAGGAACACTGAAGCTTTCTTT. Its protein product is CASSPWRNTEAFF. V gene TRBV7-2 combines with J gene TRBJ1-1; D remains unclear. Germline CDR1 SGHTA, CDR2 FQGNSA. V was clipped by 6 bases and J by 1 base, with 9 bases between them. The CDR3 runs 13 residues.

The V call is TRBV11-2, the J call TRBJ1-3; maybe TRBD1 (6 bases). The ends were cut back, 5 bases at V and 6 bases at J, with 14 bases in the middle. CDR1 is SGHAT, CDR2 FQNNGV, per germline. The CDR3 loop spans 14 amino acids. CDR3 DNA sequence: TGTGCCAGCAGCGCTCACAGGGCCGAAAACACCATATATTTT. Protein: CASSAHRAENTIYF.

This clonotype was counted only a few times. V and J are TRBV4-1 and TRBJ2-3, with 9 nucleotides matching TRBD2. The V and J ends lost 1 base and 6 bases, in that order; junction bases with no gene match: 5. The CDR3 contains 15 residues. CDR1 and CDR2 from the germline V gene are MGHRA and YSYEKL. CDR3 sequence (DNA): TGCGCCAGCAGCCAAGTAAGCGGGGGGCTCGATACGCAGTATTTT. Encoded protein: CASSQVSGGLDTQYF.

This clonotype was counted a few times. The rearrangement uses TRBV5-1 and TRBJ2-1; a weak D match, TRBD1 (6 bases). CDR3 length: 15 residues. Trimming shortened V by 7 bases and J by 2 bases, and 16 bases separated the two germline ends. CDR1 and CDR2 from the germline V gene are SGHRS and YFSETQ. The DNA for the CDR3 is TGCGCCAGCCGCAATCGACAGGCCGCCTACAATGAGCAGTTCTTC. Residues: CASRNRQAAYNEQFF.

This clonotype occurred a few times. The chain couples TRBV20-1 to TRBJ1-3; no definite D call. Germline V CDR1 and CDR2: DFQATT, SNEGSKA (reference sequence). Trimming left V 1 base short and J 4 bases short, with 8 bases between. The CDR3 has 13 residues. In nucleotides, the CDR3 is TGCAGTGCTAGAGGTCCAGGAGGAAACACCATATATTTT. Its translation: CSARGPGGNTIYF.

The V call is TRBV20-1, the J call TRBJ2-5; no clear D gene. Looked up from germline, CDR1 is DFQATT and CDR2 is SNEGSKA (reference sequence). Trimming removed 0 bases at V and 5 bases at J, with 16 bases between. The CDR3 is 15 residues long. The CDR3 here is CSARDPRSSMETQYF. For the CDR3, the DNA is TGCAGTGCTAGAGATCCACGGAGTAGCATGGAGACCCAGTACTTC.

The gene calls are TRBV5-6 and TRBJ2-7; no clear D. The CDR3 runs 11 residues. Trimming left V 3 bases short and J 6 bases short, with 7 bases between. Germline loops: CDR1 SGHDT, CDR2 YYEEEE. The DNA for the CDR3 is TGTGCCAGCAGCTCGAGTCGCGAGCAGTACGTC. It specifies CASSSSREQYV.